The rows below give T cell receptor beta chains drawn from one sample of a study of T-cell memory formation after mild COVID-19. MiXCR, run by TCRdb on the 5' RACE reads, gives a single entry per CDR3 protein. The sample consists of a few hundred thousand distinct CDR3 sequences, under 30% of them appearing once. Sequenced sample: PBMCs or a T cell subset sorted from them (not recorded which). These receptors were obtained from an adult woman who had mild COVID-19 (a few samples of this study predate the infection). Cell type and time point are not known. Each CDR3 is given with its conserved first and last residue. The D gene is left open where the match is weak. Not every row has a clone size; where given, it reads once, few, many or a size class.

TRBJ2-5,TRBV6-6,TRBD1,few,TGTGCCAGCAGTTACCCCGGGACAGGAGGACAAGAGACCCAGTACTTC,CASSYPGTGGQETQYF
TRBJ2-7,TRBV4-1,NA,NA,TGCGCCAGCAGCCAGGGACGATACAAGGAGCAGTACTTC,CASSQGRYKEQYF
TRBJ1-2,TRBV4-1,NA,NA,TGCGCCAGCAGCCAAGATTCGGGGGGGTATGGCTACACCTTC,CASSQDSGGYGYTF
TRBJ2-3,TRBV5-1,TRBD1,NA,TGCGCCAGCAGCTTGGAGGGGGCTAGCACAGATACGCAGTATTTT,CASSLEGASTDTQYF
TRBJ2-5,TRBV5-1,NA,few,TGCGCCAGCAGCTTGGCGGGTTCGGAGACCCAGTACTTC,CASSLAGSETQYF
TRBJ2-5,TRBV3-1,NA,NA,TGTGCCAGCAGCCAAGATCGGGGTTGGGAGACCCAGTACTTC,CASSQDRGWETQYF
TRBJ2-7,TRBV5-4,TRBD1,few,TGTGCCAGCAGTCCCGGGACAGGGCGGTCCTACGAGCAGTACTTC,CASSPGTGRSYEQYF
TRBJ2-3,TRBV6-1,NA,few,TGTGCCAGCAGGATTCCAGAGGGGCCGGCAGATACGCAGTATTTT,CASRIPEGPADTQYF
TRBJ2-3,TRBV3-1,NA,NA,TGTGCCAGCAGCCAAGGTTGGGGACTTGACGCAGATACGCAGTATTTT,CASSQGWGLDADTQYF
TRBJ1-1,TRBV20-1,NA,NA,TGCAGTGCTAGAGTCCCGGGGGCTCATGCGGGTCAAGCTTTCTTT,CSARVPGAHAGQAFF
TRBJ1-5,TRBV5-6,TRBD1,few,TGTGCCAGCAGCCCAGGGGGATTCGGGGCTCAGCCCCAGCATTTT,CASSPGGFGAQPQHF
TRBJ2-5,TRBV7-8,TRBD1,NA,TGTGCCAGCAGCCCGCACCTAGTCATCCAGGGGGCAGAGACCCAGTACTTC,CASSPHLVIQGAETQYF
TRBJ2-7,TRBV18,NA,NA,TGTGCCAGCTCACCTGAGGCAGGCGGGTACGAGCAGTACTTC,CASSPEAGGYEQYF
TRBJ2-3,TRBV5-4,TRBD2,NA,TGTGCCAGCAGGGTCGGGGGGGCAAGCACAGATACGCAGTATTTT,CASRVGGASTDTQYF
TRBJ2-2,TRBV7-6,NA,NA,TGTGCCAGCAGCTTAATTGGGGGCCGGGAGCTGTTTTTT,CASSLIGGRELFF
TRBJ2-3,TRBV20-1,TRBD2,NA,TGCAGTGCTAGACTAGCGGGGAACACAGATACGCAGTATTTT,CSARLAGNTDTQYF
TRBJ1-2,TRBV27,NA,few,TGTGCCAGCAGTCCGCTCAAGGGGTTTGGCTATGGCTACACCTTC,CASSPLKGFGYGYTF